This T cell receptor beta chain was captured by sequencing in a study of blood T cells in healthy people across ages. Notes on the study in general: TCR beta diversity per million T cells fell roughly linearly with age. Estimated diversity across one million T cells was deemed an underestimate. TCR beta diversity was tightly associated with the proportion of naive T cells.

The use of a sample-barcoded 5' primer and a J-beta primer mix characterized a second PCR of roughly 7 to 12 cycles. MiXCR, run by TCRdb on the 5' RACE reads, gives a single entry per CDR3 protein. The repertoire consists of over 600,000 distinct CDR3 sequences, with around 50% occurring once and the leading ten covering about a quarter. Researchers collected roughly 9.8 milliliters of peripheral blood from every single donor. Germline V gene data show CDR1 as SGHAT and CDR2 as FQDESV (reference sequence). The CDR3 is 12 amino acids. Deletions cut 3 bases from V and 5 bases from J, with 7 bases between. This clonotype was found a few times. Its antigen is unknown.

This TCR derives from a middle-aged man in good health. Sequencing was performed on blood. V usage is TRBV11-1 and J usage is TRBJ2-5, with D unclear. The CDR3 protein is CASSLGMETQYF. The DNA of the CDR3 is TGTGCCAGCAGCTTGGGTATGGAGACCCAGTACTTC.